A single sample gave rise to the 32 T cell receptor beta chains below, sequenced in a study of Ad26.COV2.S vaccination and SARS-CoV-2 variants. Sequencing was performed with immunoSEQ multiplex PCR; in TCRdb, only in-frame clones are kept and a portion is missing. The sample has approximately 400,000 clones, 90% to 95% seen once. This material consisted of peripheral blood, taken after recovery from COVID-19. All receptors derive from a human donor who had recovered from COVID-19.

A word on this clone: Relative to the germline gene, one junction end is altered; a read error may explain this. This chain joins TRBV12-5 and TRBJ1-2, with D uncertain. The CDR3 covers 11 residues. CDR1 and CDR2 (germline): LGHNT, FRNRAP. CDR3 in amino acids: CASGLVPPAFF. The CDR3 nucleotides read TGTGCTAGTGGTTTGGTACCGCCCGCGTTCTTC.

This chain uses TRBV6-5 with TRBJ2-1; D not certain. The CDR3 has 13 residues. Germline assignment: CDR1 MNHEY and CDR2 SVGAGI. Trimming left V 4 bases short and J 6 bases short, with 10 bases between. CDR3 bases: TGTGCCAGCAGTTCCCCCGTCCGCAATGAGCAGTTCTTC. Translation gives CASSSPVRNEQFF.

The rearrangement links TRBV5-4 to TRBJ2-1; TRBD2 is a possible D gene (7 bases). Trimming removed 1 base at V and 9 bases at J, with 14 bases between. Germline values: CDR1 SGHNT, CDR2 YYREEE (reference sequence). The CDR3 spans 14 residues. CDR3 coding DNA: TGTGCCAGCAGCTTGATAGGGGGGGCTGGTGAGCAGTTCTTC. Protein: CASSLIGGAGEQFF.

V usage is TRBV5-5 and J usage is TRBJ2-5; possibly TRBD1 for D (5 bases). The CDR3 loop spans 14 amino acids. Trimming left V 0 bases short and J 7 bases short, with 13 bases between. Germline loops: CDR1 SGHKS, CDR2 YYEKEE (reference sequence). The CDR3 is CASSLAGRDGTQYF. The CDR3 DNA reads as TGTGCCAGCAGCTTGGCCGGCAGGGATGGGACCCAGTACTTC. Full variable domain (missing parts from reference TRBV5-5 and TRBJ2-5): DAGVTQSPTHLIKTRGQQVTLRCSPISGHKSVSWYQQVLGQGPQFIFQYYEKEERGRGNFPDRFSARQFPNYSSELNVNALLLGDSALYLCASSLAGRDGTQYFGPGTRLLVL.

The rearrangement joins TRBV7-2 to TRBJ2-7; weak D call: TRBD1 (5 bases). The CDR3 extends over 14 amino acids. The V end lost 6 bases, the J end lost 2 bases, and 14 bases lay between the germline ends. Germline V gene lookup returns CDR1 SGHTA and CDR2 FQGNSA. CDR3 amino acids: CASSFQGDTYEQYF. The CDR3 nucleotides are TGTGCCAGCAGTTTTCAAGGGGATACCTACGAGCAGTACTTC.

The CDR3 region is CSVAPTGGGTEAFF. The CDR3 DNA reads as TGCAGCGTTGCCCCCACAGGGGGCGGCACTGAAGCTTTCTTT. This sequence joins TRBV29-1 and TRBJ1-1; TRBD1 matches 9 bases. The CDR3 loop spans 14 amino acids. Germline V CDR1 and CDR2: SQVTM, ANQGSEA. The V and J ends lost 4 bases and 4 bases, in that order; junction bases with no gene match: 7.

The gene calls are TRBV10-2 and TRBJ2-1; 7 nucleotides match TRBD2. The germline V gene has CDR1 WSHSY and CDR2 SAAADI. Trimming cost V 0 bases and J 2 bases; bases outside gene matches: 4. The CDR3 has 16 residues. The CDR3 is CASSESVGGTYNEQFF. CDR3 sequence (DNA): TGCGCCAGCAGTGAGTCGGTCGGGGGGACCTACAATGAGCAGTTCTTC.

The chain uses TRBV19 and TRBJ1-1, with D maybe TRBD1 (5 bases). Trimming removed 4 bases at V and 1 base at J, with 10 bases between. The CDR3 covers 14 residues. The germline CDR1 and CDR2 sequences are LNHDA and SQIVND (reference sequence). The CDR3 DNA reads TGTGCCAGTAGTAACCTCGGGGGGAACACTGAAGCTTTCTTT. Translating it yields CASSNLGGNTEAFF.

The chain recombines TRBV3-1 (or the pseudogene TRBV3-2) with TRBJ2-5, with 7 bases lining up with TRBD2. The CDR3 totals 17 residues. Trimming cost V 0 bases and J 4 bases; bases outside gene matches: 11. Germline CDR1 reads LGHDT; CDR2 reads YNNKEL (reference sequence). CDR3 in amino acids: CASSQDSLWGGGETQYF. The DNA of the CDR3 is TGTGCCAGCAGCCAAGATAGTCTCTGGGGGGGTGGAGAGACCCAGTACTTC.

In its sample, this clone was seen once. The rearrangement links TRBV5-1 to TRBJ2-7, with 10 bases aligning to TRBD1. This CDR3 spans 14 amino acids. V lost 4 bases to trimming and J lost 4 bases; unmatched junction nucleotides: 5. In germline, CDR1 is SGHRS, CDR2 YFSETQ. CDR3 nucleotide sequence: TGCGCCAGCAGCCGGGGACAGGGGACGTACGAGCAGTACTTC. It codes for CASSRGQGTYEQYF.

This sequence joins TRBV12-3 or TRBV12-4 and TRBJ2-1; no clear D gene. V was cut by 3 bases and J by 9 bases, with 6 bases left in between. The CDR3 spans 11 residues. CDR3: CASSFLFEQFF. As DNA, the CDR3 is TGTGCCAGCAGTTTTCTGTTTGAGCAGTTCTTC.

The V gene is TRBV3-1 (or the pseudogene TRBV3-2), the J gene TRBJ2-7, with TRBD1 matching 7 bases. With 1 base clipped from V and 1 base from J, the junction kept 4 bases outside the gene matches. From germline, CDR1 is LGHDT and CDR2 YNNKEL (reference sequence). CDR3 length: 15 amino acids. CDR3: CASSQGQGASYEQYF. The CDR3 coding sequence is TGTGCCAGCAGCCAAGGACAGGGCGCTTCCTACGAGCAGTACTTC.

This clone has only a few counts. V and J are TRBV19 and TRBJ2-7; unclear D gene. Germline V gene sequence: CDR1 LNHDA, CDR2 SQIVND (reference sequence). The CDR3 spans 14 residues. V lost 3 bases to trimming and J lost 0 bases, with 9 bases between them. The CDR3 sequence is CASSIPGSSYEQYF. The CDR3 DNA is TGTGCCAGTAGTATTCCGGGTAGCTCCTACGAGCAGTACTTC. The full variable domain, its missing parts supplied by reference TRBV19 and TRBJ2-7, is DGGITQSPKYLFRKEGQNVTLSCEQNLNHDAMYWYRQDPGQGLRLIYYSQIVNDFQKGDIAEGYSVSREKKESFPLTVTSAQKNPTAFYLCASSIPGSSYEQYFGPGTRLTVT.

The rearrangement uses TRBV29-1 and TRBJ1-2; 8 bases agree with TRBD1. With 4 bases clipped from V and 8 bases from J, the junction kept 9 bases outside the gene matches. CDR1 is SQVTM and CDR2 is ANQGSEA in the germline V gene. The CDR3 is 13 residues long. CDR3 amino acids: CSVVIQGGEGYTF. The CDR3 DNA is TGCAGCGTTGTAATACAGGGGGGGGAAGGCTACACCTTC.

The J gene is TRBJ2-5, the V gene TRBV20-1; D uncertain. The CDR3 runs to 12 residues. Looked up from germline, CDR1 is DFQATT and CDR2 is SNEGSKA (reference sequence). The germline V and J ends were trimmed by 3 bases and 1 base, with 6 bases remaining between them. CDR3 nucleotides: TGCAGTGCTAGTTACGGCCAAGAGACCCAGTACTTC. It is translated as CSASYGQETQYF.

The chain combines TRBV24-1 with TRBJ2-1; TRBD1 matches at 9 bases. V was pared by 7 bases and J by 6 bases, with 6 bases of the junction left unmatched. The CDR3 sequence is 14 residues long. Germline V CDR1 and CDR2: KGHDR, SFDVKD. The DNA of the CDR3 is TGTGCCACCAGCCCGGGACAGGGTGGCAATGAGCAGTTCTTC. The encoded protein is CATSPGQGGNEQFF.

A few counts support this clone. The J gene is TRBJ2-2, the V gene TRBV25-1; D may correspond to TRBD1 or TRBD2 (5 bases each). The length of the CDR3 is 13 residues. V was pared by 7 bases and J by 5 bases, with 11 bases between. CDR1 is MGHDK, CDR2 SYGVNS, per germline. CDR3: CASNSWGTGELFF. CDR3 coding DNA: TGTGCCAGCAATTCGTGGGGGACCGGGGAGCTGTTTTTT.

The J gene is TRBJ1-6, the V gene TRBV10-3, with D possibly being TRBD1 (5 bases). The germline CDR1 and CDR2 sequences are ENHRY and SYGVKD. Trimming left V 11 bases short and J 5 bases short, with 16 bases between. The CDR3 consists of 14 residues. DNA of the CDR3: TGTGCCTCCATACAGGAAAGAAATAATTCACCCCTCCACTTT. Translated, it gives CASIQERNNSPLHF.

Written as DNA, the CDR3 is TGTGCCAGCAGCTTAGGGGGGGCTCCTGGAAACACCATATATTTT. Its translation: CASSLGGAPGNTIYF. The rearrangement joins TRBV7-9 to TRBJ1-3, with D possibly being TRBD1 (6 bases). There are 15 residues in the CDR3. Germline CDR1 and CDR2: SEHNR and FQNEAQ (reference sequence). V was clipped by 1 base and J by 2 bases, with 9 bases between them.

The J gene is TRBJ2-3, the V gene TRBV4-1; 15 bases line up with TRBD2. The CDR3 is 18 residues long. After removal of 3 bases from V and 3 bases from J, the junction contained 7 bases not matched to a gene. Germline-derived CDR1 and CDR2 are MGHRA and YSYEKL. The CDR3 region has the DNA TGCGCCAGCAGCCAGGGACTAGCGGGGGGTCCCAGAACAGATACGCAGTATTTT. Protein: CASSQGLAGGPRTDTQYF.

This clone turned up a few times. The chain links TRBV4-2 to TRBJ2-2, with 13 bases matching TRBD2. The junction had 10 bases not matched to a gene; V was cut back by 4 bases and J by 2 bases. Germline-derived CDR1 and CDR2 are LGHNA and YNFKEQ. The CDR3 extends over 19 amino acids. CDR3 in amino acids: CASSLPTSGGLPNTGELFF. The CDR3 DNA reads as TGTGCCAGCAGCCTCCCGACTAGCGGGGGGCTACCAAACACCGGGGAGCTGTTTTTT.

The chain combines TRBV7-9 with TRBJ1-4; perhaps TRBD1 as D (5 bases). Trimming pared 5 bases from V and 7 bases from J, leaving 20 bases between. In germline, CDR1 is SEHNR, CDR2 FQNEAQ (reference sequence). The CDR3 is 16 residues long. The CDR3 protein is CASSRIGELRGEKLFF. The CDR3 coding sequence is TGTGCCAGCAGCCGAATAGGGGAGCTAAGGGGTGAAAAACTGTTTTTT.

The chain has TRBV13 and TRBJ1-3; 9 bases are a match to TRBD1. Germline values: CDR1 PRHDT, CDR2 FYEKMQ (reference sequence). The V gene end was trimmed by 4 bases and the J gene end by 8 bases; junction bases not matched to a gene: 9. The CDR3 runs 15 residues. CDR3 region: CASSYTKQGAYTIYF. The CDR3 DNA is TGTGCCAGCAGCTACACCAAACAGGGGGCTTACACCATATATTTT.

J is TRBJ2-7 and V is TRBV5-1; either TRBD1 or TRBD2 may fit D (6 bases each). V was clipped by 0 bases and J by 4 bases, with 14 bases between them. The length of the CDR3 is 15 residues. Germline CDR1 reads SGHRS; CDR2 reads YFSETQ. CDR3 in DNA: TGCGCCAGCAGCTTGGACCTTGGGGGGCATTACGAGCAGTACTTC. It encodes CASSLDLGGHYEQYF.

The chain uses TRBV10-3 and TRBJ1-2; D is undetermined. CDR3 size: 14 residues. The germline CDR1 and CDR2 sequences are ENHRY and SYGVKD. V dropped 3 bases and J dropped 3 bases, with 11 bases sitting between them. The CDR3: CAISDPRSDYGYTF. CDR3 DNA: TGTGCCATCAGTGACCCCAGAAGTGACTATGGCTACACCTTC.

This chain uses TRBV25-1 with TRBJ1-2, with D possibly being TRBD1 (6 bases). Looked up from germline, CDR1 is MGHDK and CDR2 is SYGVNS. Trimming took 4 bases from V and 7 from J, leaving 13 bases between them. The length of the CDR3 is 13 residues. CDR3 amino acids: CASSAYREGGYTF. CDR3 DNA sequence: TGTGCCAGCAGTGCCTACAGGGAAGGTGGCTACACCTTC.

This chain uses TRBV5-4 with TRBJ2-1; unclear D gene. CDR3 size: 15 residues. Germline V gives CDR1 SGHNT, CDR2 YYREEE (reference sequence). V shed 0 bases and J shed 2 bases, with 9 bases lying between them. Here the CDR3 reads CASSLGTATYNEQFF. The CDR3 nucleotides are TGTGCCAGCAGCTTGGGTACGGCTACCTACAATGAGCAGTTCTTC.

This chain connects TRBV24-1 to TRBJ2-1; D is uncertain. From germline, CDR1 is KGHDR and CDR2 SFDVKD. The CDR3 length is 12 residues. Trimming cost V 3 bases and J 6 bases, with 5 bases left between them. CDR3 sequence reads: CATSDARNEQFF. The DNA of the CDR3 is TGTGCCACCAGTGATGCTCGCAATGAGCAGTTCTTC.

The sample holds a few counts of this clone. J is TRBJ1-5 and V is TRBV7-9; D might be TRBD1 (5 bases). The CDR3 covers 15 residues. Germline lookup yields CDR1 SEHNR and CDR2 FQNEAQ (reference sequence). The V end was cut by 1 base, the J end by 4 bases, with 11 bases between. The CDR3 DNA reads TGTGCCAGCAGCTTAGGTCCAGGGTTTAATCAGCCCCAGCATTTT. Its translation is CASSLGPGFNQPQHF.

J is TRBJ2-1 and V is TRBV5-8; 15 bases are a match to TRBD2. The CDR3 has 20 amino acids. V lost 3 bases, J lost 7 bases, and 17 bases stayed unmatched. Germline V gives CDR1 SGHTS, CDR2 YDEGEE. CDR3 nucleotides: TGTGCCAGCAGCTCCCCAATCGGAAGGACTAGCGGGGGGGATGGTAATGAGCAGTTCTTC. Amino acid sequence: CASSSPIGRTSGGDGNEQFF.

The chain couples TRBV2 to TRBJ2-3; 12 bases agree with TRBD2. This CDR3 comprises 17 residues. V lost 4 bases and J lost 4; bases outside the gene matches: 9. The germline V gene has CDR1 SNHLY and CDR2 FYNNEI. The CDR3 nucleotides read TGTGCCAGCAGTGGGTGGACTAGCGGGATCGGGGCAGATACGCAGTATTTT. Protein product: CASSGWTSGIGADTQYF.

V gene TRBV11-2 combines with J gene TRBJ2-7; 8 bases match TRBD2. V gave up 4 bases and J gave up 12 bases; unmatched junction bases: 14. Germline CDR1 SGHAT, CDR2 FQNNGV. The CDR3 sequence is 14 residues long. The CDR3 sequence: CASSSEETSVRGYF. Here the CDR3 DNA reads TGTGCCAGCAGCTCCGAGGAGACTAGCGTCCGGGGGTACTTC.